This T cell receptor (beta chain) emerged from a study of low-dose radiotherapy and immunotherapy resistance in tumors. Turning to the study itself: Individuals in Cohort 2 had 1 Gy per fraction every two weeks, adding up to 13 Gy over 26 weeks. Daily oral aspirin at 300 mg began on cycle 1 day 1 and lasted four cycles. Gene-specific TRAV and TRBV primers were used for first-strand cDNA, covering alpha and beta chains.

TCRs were put through 20 PCR cycles of amplification with Phusion. A constant-region primer and the V-primer adapter served as the primer pair. One entry per CDR3 protein results from TCRdb running MiXCR on the reads. The data contain about 46,000 distinct CDR3 sequences, about 11% of them singletons. This CDR3 has 16 amino acids. The V end was cut by 3 bases, the J end by 1 base, with 14 bases between. Germline V gene data show CDR1 as LGHDT and CDR2 as YNNKEL (reference sequence). Time point noted: before trial treatment. Every donor's regimen consisted of nivolumab, ipilimumab, aspirin, low-dose cyclophosphamide and low-dose radiotherapy.

This sequence was found in a female donor with ovarian cancer. The J gene is TRBJ2-3, the V gene TRBV3-1, with D maybe TRBD2 (6 bases). The specimen was PBMCs, collected before treatment. The CDR3 DNA is TGTGCCAGCAGCCATTCCGAGCGGGCGGGCACAGATACGCAGTATTTT. Protein sequence: CASSHSERAGTDTQYF.